This T cell receptor beta chain was found in a study of T-cell reconstitution after alpha-beta-depleted transplantation in children. Study-wide results and limits: Reportedly, roughly two months post-transplant, alpha-beta T cells arose from several hundred expanded graft clones.

The CDR3 consists of 16 residues. Germline-derived CDR1 and CDR2 are SGHTS and YDEGEE. A note on this clonotype: Its antigen is undetermined. The germline gene is not matched at one end of the junction; a read error may be the cause.

TCRbeta library construction was performed incorporating unique molecular identifiers. TCRdb re-derived calls from the PCR reads in MiXCR, one entry per CDR3 protein. The sample carries approximately 89,000 distinct CDR3 sequences, around 15% recorded once. The chain is built from TRBV5-8 and TRBJ2-2, with 7 nucleotides matching TRBD2. The input for sequencing was PBMCs, mostly from graft donor cells, taken 180 days after TCRalphabeta/CD19-depleted stem cell transplant. The TCR was taken from a male patient aged 2-10 years who had a stem cell transplant for acute lymphoblastic leukemia, so the T cells may come from the graft donor. CDR3 sequence reads: CASSQLGGRRTGELLF. The CDR3 DNA follows: TGTGCCAGCAGCCAGCTCGGGGGGAGGCGCACCGGGGAGCTGCTTTTT.